A selection of T cell receptor beta chains follows, all from one sample in a study of PD-L1 blockade in urothelial cancer. Clones were sequenced by immunoSEQ multiplex PCR, and TCRdb holds only the in-frame ones, with some missing. Of approximately 83,000 clones detected, approximately 87% appear once; the ten largest clones hold approximately 8.4%. The source material was PBMCs, sampled around atezolizumab (anti-PD-L1) treatment. Receptors originate from a man in his 70s with urothelial cancer. The CDR3 runs from the conserved cysteine through the conserved F or W. A D gene is named only where the DNA matches it firmly. A row's size may be missing; if present it is once, few, many or a size class.

j_call d_call clone_size v_call cdr3_nt cdr3_aa
TRBJ1-3 . . TRBV28 TGTGCCAGCAGAAATCTAGGATCTGGAAACACCATATATTTT CASRNLGSGNTIYF
TRBJ1-1 . . TRBV5-1 TGCGCCAGCAGCTTGCGCCAGGCGAACACTGAAGCTTTCTTT CASSLRQANTEAFF
TRBJ2-7 TRBD2 . TRBV5-6 TGTGCCAGCAGCTTGAGCTGGCTAGCGGATTCCTACGAGCAGTACTTC CASSLSWLADSYEQYF
TRBJ2-5 . . TRBV6-5 TGTGCCAGCAGGGGACTCCCCGGAGAGACCCAGTACTTC CASRGLPGETQYF
TRBJ2-2 . . TRBV19 TGTGCCAGTAGTATAACTCCCTCAGGCGGGGAGCTGTTTTTT CASSITPSGGELFF
TRBJ2-1 . once TRBV11-3 TGTGCCAGCAGCTTAGGGCAGGGGGGTTACAATGAGCAGTTCTTC CASSLGQGGYNEQFF
TRBJ2-7 TRBD1 . TRBV7-8 TGTGCCAGCGGGGACAGGGTGGATTCCTACGAGCAGTACTTC CASGDRVDSYEQYF
TRBJ2-1 TRBD1 . TRBV5-1 TGCGCCAGCAGCGACGGACAGGAATTCAGTGAGCAGTTCTTC CASSDGQEFSEQFF
TRBJ2-1 . . TRBV7-9 TGTGCCAGCAGCCCGAGCGGGTCTTCCTACAATGAGCAGTTCTTC CASSPSGSSYNEQFF
TRBJ2-7 TRBD1 . TRBV5-4 TGTGCCAGCAGCTTAGACAGGGGAACCTACGAGCAGTACTTC CASSLDRGTYEQYF
TRBJ2-7 . . TRBV5-7 TGTGCCAGCAGACCATACAGGGTTGGGTCCTACGAGCAGTACTTC CASRPYRVGSYEQYF
TRBJ1-4 . . TRBV2 TGTGCCAGCACCGATACAGGAAGAAGGAAGTTTTTT CASTDTGRRKFF
TRBJ2-1 . . TRBV27 TGTGCCAGCAGCTCGGGGAGGCACTCCTACAATGAGCAGTTCTTC CASSSGRHSYNEQFF
TRBJ1-4 . few TRBV7-6 TGTGCCAGCAGCCGTTCGGGGGGAGGGGATGAAAAACTGTTTTTT CASSRSGGGDEKLFF
TRBJ1-2 TRBD1 few TRBV5-1 TGCGCCAGCAGCCCGGGACCCGGGACAGGGGGCACTGGCTACACCTTC CASSPGPGTGGTGYTF
TRBJ1-4 . . TRBV7-2 TGTGCCAGCAGCTTAGGTCGGGGGGGTAATGAAAAACTGTTTTTT CASSLGRGGNEKLFF
TRBJ2-2 . few TRBV7-3 TGTGCCAGCAGCTTAACGGTCAGGGGAACCGGGGAGCTGTTTTTT CASSLTVRGTGELFF
TRBJ1-1 . . TRBV7-9 TGTGCCAGCAGCTTAGATGTGAGTGAAGCTTTCTTT CASSLDVSEAFF
TRBJ2-5 TRBD1 . TRBV18 TGTGCCAGCTCAACCGCCCCCGGGACAGCAGAGACCCAGTACTTC CASSTAPGTAETQYF
TRBJ1-2 . . TRBV19 TGTGCCAGTAGTCTTAGGGGGAAGGGGCTCTATGGCTACACCTTC CASSLRGKGLYGYTF
TRBJ2-3 TRBD1 . TRBV28 TGTGCCAGCAGTCCCCCATCCTTAGGGACAGGGGAAGGAGATACGCAGTATTTT CASSPPSLGTGEGDTQYF
TRBJ1-1 . . TRBV5-1 TGCGCCAGCAGCTCCAGGGCCATGGACACTGAAGCTTTCTTT CASSSRAMDTEAFF
TRBJ1-1 . . TRBV9 TGTGCCAGCAGCGTCGGCGGGGGCTCGAACACTGAAGCTTTCTTT CASSVGGGSNTEAFF
TRBJ2-5 . . TRBV5-6 TGTGCCAGCAGCTTTCTAGGCCTACAGGTTGGGACCCAGTACTTC CASSFLGLQVGTQYF
TRBJ1-3 . . TRBV28 TGTGCCAGCAGTTTAGAATACAGGGCATTCTCTGGAAACACCATATATTTT CASSLEYRAFSGNTIYF
TRBJ2-3 TRBD1 . TRBV5-1 TGCGCCAGCACCCGGACAGGGGGCGCAGATACGCAGTATTTT CASTRTGGADTQYF
TRBJ2-1 . . TRBV6-1 TGTGCCAGCAGATTAGACAGGAGCTCCTACAATGAGCAGTTCTTC CASRLDRSSYNEQFF
TRBJ2-7 . once TRBV2 TGTGCCAGCAGCTACGTTAGCCACGCCTACGAGCAGTACTTC CASSYVSHAYEQYF
TRBJ2-2 TRBD1 . TRBV18 TGTGCCAGCTCGCGGGACAGGACCAACACCGGGGAGCTGTTTTTT CASSRDRTNTGELFF
TRBJ2-2 TRBD1 . TRBV19 TGTGCCAGTAGTTCCCAATACAGGGGGGACACCGGGGAGCTGTTTTTT CASSSQYRGDTGELFF
TRBJ2-7 . . TRBV7-2 TGTGCCAGCAGCTTAGACAGGGCCTACGAGCAGTACTTC CASSLDRAYEQYF
TRBJ2-7 TRBD2 . TRBV5-1 TGCGCCAGCAGCTCGACTAGCGGGAGCGGGTACGAGCAGTACTTC CASSSTSGSGYEQYF
TRBJ2-1 . . TRBV7-9 TGTGCCAGCAGCTCCCCCCAGCTGCGGCATGAGCAGTTCTTC CASSSPQLRHEQFF
TRBJ1-5 TRBD1 . TRBV27 TGTGCCAGCAGATTGGACAGGGGGCGAAATCAGCCCCAGCATTTT CASRLDRGRNQPQHF
TRBJ2-5 TRBD1 . TRBV2 TGTGCCAGCGGGACAGGGGGAGAGACCCAGTACTTC CASGTGGETQYF
TRBJ1-4 . . TRBV15 TGTGCCACCAGCCCCGGGGGGGATGATGATGAAAAACTGTTTTTT CATSPGGDDDEKLFF
TRBJ1-5 TRBD1 . TRBV19 TGTGCCAGTAGTATTCAGACAGGGCACGGACAGCCCCAGCATTTT CASSIQTGHGQPQHF
TRBJ1-5 . few TRBV19 TGTGCCAGTAGTATGACGGGGGGCAGGGGAGGCAATCAGCCCCAGCATTTT CASSMTGGRGGNQPQHF
TRBJ1-2 . . TRBV7-3 TGTGCCAGCAGTCAAGGGCCTGGGACACCCGATAACTATGGCTACACCTTC CASSQGPGTPDNYGYTF
TRBJ2-2 . . TRBV5-6 TGTGCCAGCAGCTTGGGGGTCAGGTACACCGGGGAGCTGTTTTTT CASSLGVRYTGELFF
TRBJ1-2 . . TRBV7-8 TGTGCCAGCAGCTTAGGGGCCCTCTATGGCTACACCTTC CASSLGALYGYTF
TRBJ1-1 . . TRBV30 TGTGCCTGGAGTCCGCTCTCGGGGTTTGAAGGGGAAGCTTTCTTT CAWSPLSGFEGEAFF
TRBJ2-2 . . TRBV9 TGTGCCAGCAGCGTAGGTGAGGTCGAAACCGGGGAGCTGTTTTTT CASSVGEVETGELFF
TRBJ2-6 . . TRBV6-1 TGTGCCAGCAGTTTGGGGGCAGCTGGGGCCAACGTCCTGACTTTC CASSLGAAGANVLTF
TRBJ2-3 . . TRBV6-6 TGTGCCAGCAGTTACGGCCCACGCACAGATACGCAGTATTTT CASSYGPRTDTQYF
TRBJ2-1 TRBD2 . TRBV18 TGTGCCAGCTCACCACCGAATCTCCTAGCGGGGGGGCTTGGTGAGCAGTTCTTC CASSPPNLLAGGLGEQFF
TRBJ1-3 . . TRBV5-4 TGTGCCAGCAGCTCTCAGGGATCTGGAAACACCATATATTTT CASSSQGSGNTIYF
TRBJ1-1 . once TRBV7-8 TGTGCCAGCAGCTCTCCGGGACTCCCCATGGGGACTGAAGCTTTCTTT CASSSPGLPMGTEAFF
TRBJ1-2 . few TRBV7-9 TGTGCCAGCAGCTTAGCGAGTGTGCAGGGCAGGTCTGGTGGCTACACCTTC CASSLASVQGRSGGYTF
TRBJ1-1 . . TRBV9 TGTGCCAGCAGCGTACTAACGGACAGCAACACTGAAGCTTTCTTT CASSVLTDSNTEAFF
TRBJ1-5 . . TRBV19 TGTGCCAGTAGTCCCTTGGACAGAAATCAGCCCCAGCATTTT CASSPLDRNQPQHF
TRBJ1-3 . few TRBV5-1 TGCGCCAGCAGCTTCACGGACAGCCGCTCTGGAAACACCATATATTTT CASSFTDSRSGNTIYF
TRBJ2-1 . few TRBV4-1 TGCGCCAGCAGCCAAGGGGCAGGGGAGGGGTGGAATGAGCAGTTCTTC CASSQGAGEGWNEQFF
TRBJ2-3 TRBD2 . TRBV30 TGTGCCACAGACGGGACTAGCGGGAGTTCGGATACGCAGTATTTT CATDGTSGSSDTQYF
TRBJ2-3 . . TRBV30 TGTGCCTGGAGTGTAGCTGCGGATCACACAGATACGCAGTATTTT CAWSVAADHTDTQYF